This paragraph reports one T cell receptor (beta chain). Its antigen is unknown. It has no much larger one-base neighbor in the sample; base qualities were not kept. TCRbeta CDR3 regions were amplified from genomic DNA using the immunoSEQ Assay, a bias-controlled multiplex PCR. For the original study's pipeline: The number of nucleated cells in each sample was estimated by amplification of reference gene primers within the assay. Sequence reads were collapsed and filtered to measure the absolute abundance of every unique TCRbeta CDR3 rearrangement. Productive Simpson clonality was computed per sample as the square root of Simpson's diversity index over productive rearrangements. The source is immuneACCESS, and TCRdb retained only in-frame sequences with V and J called. Part of the clones is not carried over; for the studies checked, unresolved V genes explain less than half of this, and the remainder is unexplained. From that table come the V and J calls and clone size; the DNA was used to work out D and trimming. The sample profile shows 84,000 or so clones; over 80% of them were found once. The ten largest clonotypes hold around 6% of the sample.

Collaborating institutions collected whole blood in K2EDTA tubes following their own protocols. Collaborator samples were shipped for TCRbeta analysis as frozen whole blood, isolated PBMCs, or DNA extracted from either sample type. The data stem from a study of blood T cell repertoires in COVID-19 (dated by TCRdb to about 2020). Concerning the study at large: Collaborator samples came from the United States, Italy and Spain and covered acute and convalescent phases of COVID-19. The prospective study material was composed of cDNA or gDNA derived from T cells, B-cell-depleted T cells, or PBMCs. Deeply sampled blood TCRbeta repertoires from subjects exposed to, actively infected with, or recovered from COVID-19 were included in the dataset. A freely available public database, intended as a resource for researchers studying the immune response to SARS-CoV-2, is where the repertoires were released. Samples were obtained from the ongoing ImmuneRACE study (first 160 participants) and from 950 to 1,500 subjects provided by 6 global collaborators. A de-identified subject ID, COVID-19 status, age in years and sex were almost always included in the sample metadata. Where HLA class I and class II types were available, the types were taken from metadata supplied by the sample provider, not from assay-based typing. The investigation overall reported the following: Clinical and demographic metadata were provided uncurated, with the amount varying by source and participant.

The germline ends are 17 bases apart after V is trimmed by 6 bases and J by 5 bases. The CDR3, from cysteine to phenylalanine, totals 14 residues. Just CDR3 DNA is preserved here, 42 bases in frame from base 1. The germline V gene supplies CDR1 MRHNA and CDR2 SNTAGT. This sequence uses TRBV6-4 and TRBJ2-7; tentative D gene TRBD2, with 5 bases matching. This receptor was taken from a woman aged 55 to 70 with active COVID-19. The sequenced material came from peripheral blood. The CDR3 protein: CASRGGTPDNEQYF. The DNA reads as follows: TGTGCCAGCAGAGGAGGAACACCTGACAACGAGCAGTACTTC.